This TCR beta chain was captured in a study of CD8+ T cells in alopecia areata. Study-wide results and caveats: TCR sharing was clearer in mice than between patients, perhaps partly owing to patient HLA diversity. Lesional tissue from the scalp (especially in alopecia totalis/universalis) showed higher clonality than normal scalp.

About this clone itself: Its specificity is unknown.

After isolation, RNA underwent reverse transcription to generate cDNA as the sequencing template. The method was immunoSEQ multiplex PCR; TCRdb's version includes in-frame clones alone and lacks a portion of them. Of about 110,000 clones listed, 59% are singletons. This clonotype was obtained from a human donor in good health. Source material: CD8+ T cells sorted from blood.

The CDR3 DNA reads TGTGCCACTTCGACCTGGACTGACACCATATATTTT. Protein product: CATSTWTDTIYF. J is TRBJ1-3 and V is TRBV5-6; D gene ambiguous. V was clipped by 9 bases and J by 8 bases, with 15 bases between them. This CDR3 is 12 amino acids long. CDR1 is SGHDT, CDR2 YYEEEE, per germline.